The 9 T cell receptor beta chains below all came from one sample that was sequenced in a study of T cells in Graves' hyperthyroidism and ophthalmopathy. Amplified TCR beta CDR3 regions came from RNA transcripts. First-round RT-PCR targeting the TCR CDR3 was performed with the HTBI primer set. TCRdb re-analysed the multiplex PCR reads in MiXCR, keeping a single row per CDR3 protein. The repertoire consists of about 350,000 distinct CDR3 sequences, with 13% to 15% occurring once and the leading ten covering roughly a fifth. The sequenced material came from blood. These receptors came from a woman aged 60-75 years with Graves' ophthalmopathy.

This clonotype has at least ten counts. CDR3 residues: CASLKREGGTDTQYF. As DNA, the CDR3 is TGTGCCAGCCTCAAGCGGGAGGGAGGCACAGATACGCAGTATTTT. The chain has TRBV2 and TRBJ2-3; 10 nucleotides align to TRBD2. The length of the CDR3 is 15 residues. The trim removed 8 bases at V and 1 base at J, leaving 6 bases unmatched. Germline lookup yields CDR1 SNHLY and CDR2 FYNNEI.

This clonotype occurred many times. The chain employs TRBV3-1 and TRBJ2-2; the D is unclear. The germline V gene has CDR1 LGHDT and CDR2 YNNKEL (reference sequence). The CDR3 runs to 14 residues. The V gene lost 1 base and the J gene lost 7 bases, with 10 bases spanning the gap. CDR3 loop: CASSQGGAGGELFF. In DNA form, the CDR3 reads TGTGCCAGCAGCCAAGGGGGTGCTGGCGGGGAGCTGTTTTTT. Full variable domain (remainder filled in from reference TRBV3-1 and TRBJ2-2): DTAVSQTPKYLVTQMGNDKSIKCEQNLGHDTMYWYKQDSKKFLKIMFSYNNKELIINETVPNRFSPKSPDKAHLNLHINSLELGDSAVYFCASSQGGAGGELFFGEGSRLTVL.

This chain connects TRBV5-4 to TRBJ2-7, with D possibly matching TRBD2 (6 bases). The CDR3 runs 14 residues. The ends were cut back, 0 bases at V and 3 bases at J, with 10 bases in the middle. CDR1 SGHNT and CDR2 YYREEE come from the germline V gene (reference sequence). The CDR3 coding sequence is TGTGCCAGCAGCTTGGGTAATAGCGGCTACGAGCAGTACTTC. Encoded protein: CASSLGNSGYEQYF.

The chain employs TRBV12-3 or TRBV12-4 and TRBJ2-1; 8 bases align to TRBD2. With 5 bases clipped from V and 1 base from J, the junction kept 4 bases outside the gene matches. The CDR3 runs to 15 residues. The CDR3 region has the DNA TGTGCCAGCAGTACTAGCGGCCGTTCCTACAATGAGCAGTTCTTC. Translated, it gives CASSTSGRSYNEQFF.

The chain employs TRBV6-5 and TRBJ2-3; tentative D call: TRBD1 (6 bases). Germline CDR1 and CDR2: MNHEY and SVGAGI. The CDR3 has 15 amino acids. Trimming removed 2 bases at V and 2 bases at J, with 11 bases between. CDR3 nucleotide sequence: TGTGCCAGCAGTTACAACCGACAGGTCACAGATACGCAGTATTTT. Translated, it gives CASSYNRQVTDTQYF.

This clonotype was seen ten or more times. J is TRBJ1-3 and V is TRBV28, with no clear D. Trimming removed 6 bases from V and 0 bases from J, with 6 bases in between. This CDR3 has 13 amino acids. Looked up from germline, CDR1 is MDHEN and CDR2 is SYDVKM. The CDR3 loop reads CASRGHSGNTIYF. CDR3 bases: TGTGCCAGCAGGGGCCACTCTGGAAACACCATATATTTT.

V and J are TRBV5-1 and TRBJ1-1, with a tentative D call TRBD1 (6 bases). The CDR3 covers 15 residues. Trimming took 1 base from V and 1 from J, leaving 11 bases between them. Germline values: CDR1 SGHRS, CDR2 YFSETQ. The CDR3 DNA sequence: TGCGCCAGCAGCTTGTCAGGGGTGGGGAACACTGAAGCTTTCTTT. Translation gives CASSLSGVGNTEAFF. Full variable domain (remainder filled in from reference TRBV5-1 and TRBJ1-1): KAGVTQTPRYLIKTRGQQVTLSCSPISGHRSVSWYQQTPGQGLQFLFEYFSETQRNKGNFPGRFSGRQFSNSRSEMNVSTLELGDSALYLCASSLSGVGNTEAFFGQGTRLTVV.

The rearrangement links TRBV6-1 to TRBJ1-5; maybe TRBD1 (6 bases). Trimming stripped 4 bases from V and 4 bases from J, with 14 bases between. The CDR3 consists of 15 residues. CDR1 MNHNS and CDR2 SASEGT come from the germline V gene. As DNA, the CDR3 is TGTGCCAGCAGTGTTACGACAGGAGGGAATCAGCCCCAGCATTTT. Translated, it gives CASSVTTGGNQPQHF.

This clonotype was counted ten times or more. The chain links TRBV27 to TRBJ2-7, with 9 bases aligning to TRBD1. J gave up 6 bases and V 5 bases, and 8 bases lay outside the gene matches. The CDR3 is 14 amino acids. Germline V gene data show CDR1 as MNHEY and CDR2 as SMNVEV (reference sequence). The CDR3 nucleotides are TGTGCCAGCAGTACCCGGGACAGGGATACCGAGCAGTACTTC. Translating it yields CASSTRDRDTEQYF.